The 23 T cell receptor beta chains below come from one sample, sequenced in a study of shared clonotypes between healthy human individuals. Selected positively for CCR7 and CD45RO-negative, naive CD8 cells excluded terminally differentiated effector memory CD45RA+ cells. TCRdb keeps only in-frame clones here, not all; method: immunoSEQ multiplex PCR. The sample gives 1.5 million to 2.5 million clones, over 85% of which show up once; approximately 1% is in the top ten. Sample: naive CD8+ T cells sorted from blood. The receptors here all came from a young man in good health.

V gene TRBV19 combines with J gene TRBJ2-7, with D unresolved. Germline V gives CDR1 LNHDA, CDR2 SQIVND (reference sequence). The CDR3 totals 14 residues. Deletions cut 2 bases from V and 0 bases from J, with 8 bases between. The CDR3 region is CASSIFDGSYEQYF. The CDR3 DNA reads TGTGCCAGTAGTATATTCGACGGCTCCTACGAGCAGTACTTC.

In regard to this clone: Other nucleotide sequences in the sample specify the same CDR3. This chain joins TRBV4-3 and TRBJ2-7; no clear D gene. Germline CDR1 LGHNA, CDR2 YSLEER. The CDR3 consists of 14 residues. The germline V and J ends were trimmed by 0 bases and 3 bases, with 9 bases remaining between them. The CDR3 protein is CASSQDRSGYEQYF. CDR3 coding DNA: TGCGCCAGCAGCCAAGATCGGTCTGGCTACGAGCAGTACTTC.

The chain has TRBV15 and TRBJ2-7; TRBD2 aligns across 9 bases. The CDR3 runs 17 residues. Trimming cost V 5 bases and J 1 base; bases outside gene matches: 12. The germline CDR1 and CDR2 sequences are LNHNV and YYDKDF (reference sequence). As DNA, the CDR3 is TGTGCCACCAGCCCGACTAGCGGAACGGGCCCTTCCTACGAGCAGTACTTC. Residues: CATSPTSGTGPSYEQYF.

This chain connects TRBV5-1 to TRBJ2-4; D may match TRBD1 or TRBD2 (6 bases each). The CDR3 covers 15 residues. In germline, CDR1 is SGHRS, CDR2 YFSETQ. V dropped 5 bases and J dropped 6 bases, with 18 bases sitting between them. As DNA, the CDR3 is TGCGCCAGCAGGAGGGGGGACAAGATGATAAACATTCAGTACTTC. Translated, it gives CASRRGDKMINIQYF.

This sequence joins TRBV6-6 and TRBJ1-6; D not resolved. CDR1 and CDR2 from the germline V gene are MNHNY and SVGAGI (reference sequence). V lost 2 bases to trimming and J lost 0 bases, with 5 bases between them. CDR3 size: 15 residues. The CDR3 bases are TGTGCCAGCAGTTACCAAAGCTCCTATAATTCACCCCTCCACTTT. As protein: CASSYQSSYNSPLHF.

The J gene is TRBJ2-2, the V gene TRBV2; 8 bases map to TRBD2. The CDR3 has 16 residues. Germline values: CDR1 SNHLY, CDR2 FYNNEI. V lost 1 base and J lost 6; bases outside the gene matches: 7. CDR3 in amino acids: CASSEGLAGMSGELFF. In nucleotides, the CDR3 is TGTGCCAGCAGTGAAGGGTTAGCGGGGATGTCCGGGGAGCTGTTTTTT. Combining the CDR3 with reference TRBV2 and TRBJ2-2 gives the whole variable domain EPEVTQTPSHQVTQMGQEVILRCVPISNHLYFYWYRQILGQKVEFLVSFYNNEISEKSEIFDDQFSVERPDGSNFTLKIRSTKLEDSAMYFCASSEGLAGMSGELFFGEGSRLTVL.

V gene TRBV28 combines with J gene TRBJ2-2, with 8 bases that match TRBD2. Per the germline V gene, CDR1 is MDHEN and CDR2 is SYDVKM. V lost 5 bases, J lost 5 bases, and 19 bases stayed unmatched. The CDR3 sequence is 19 residues long. As DNA, the CDR3 is TGTGCCAGCAGTCATCCGGGACTAGTTCAAAAGTTTGGGACCGGGGAGCTGTTTTTT. Amino acid sequence: CASSHPGLVQKFGTGELFF.

This clone has only one observation. The chain joins TRBV7-9 to TRBJ2-1, with D perhaps TRBD1 (6 bases). Germline values: CDR1 SEHNR, CDR2 FQNEAQ (reference sequence). Deletions cut 9 bases from V and 3 bases from J, with 15 bases between. There are 14 residues in the CDR3. For the CDR3, the DNA is TGTGCCAGTATGGGGGCTAGCAGCTACAATGAGCAGTTCTTC. Amino acid sequence: CASMGASSYNEQFF.

This chain uses TRBV7-2 with TRBJ2-7, with 8 positions matching TRBD1. The V segment lost 1 base and the J segment 3 bases; nucleotides outside the gene matches: 8. Germline loops: CDR1 SGHTA, CDR2 FQGNSA. The CDR3 is made up of 16 amino acids. The chain's CDR3 is CASSLDPGTGLYEQYF. CDR3 DNA sequence: TGTGCCAGCAGCTTAGACCCCGGGACAGGCCTCTACGAGCAGTACTTC.

Of note for this clone: Other DNA sequences in this specimen translate into the identical CDR3. The J gene is TRBJ2-7, the V gene TRBV5-1; no clear D. In germline, CDR1 is SGHRS, CDR2 YFSETQ. The CDR3 totals 13 residues. The V end lost 2 bases, the J end lost 1 base, and 7 bases lay between the germline ends. The DNA for the CDR3 is TGCGCCAGCAGCTTTGGGATATCCTACGAGCAGTACTTC. Its translation is CASSFGISYEQYF.

V and J are TRBV14 and TRBJ2-5; 9 bases are shared with TRBD1. Germline V CDR1 and CDR2: SGHDN, FVKESK. The trim removed 4 bases at V and 5 bases at J, leaving 11 bases unmatched. This CDR3 contains 16 residues. In DNA, the CDR3 is TGTGCCAGCAGCCCCTTTTTTACAGGGGGCGTGGAGACCCAGTACTTC. Its translation: CASSPFFTGGVETQYF. The whole variable domain, remainder taken from reference TRBV14 and TRBJ2-5, is EAGVTQFPSHSVIEKGQTVTLRCDPISGHDNLYWYRRVMGKEIKFLLHFVKESKQDESGMPNNRFLAERTGGTYSTLKVQPAELEDSGVYFCASSPFFTGGVETQYFGPGTRLLVL.

V is TRBV29-1 and J is TRBJ2-1; the match to TRBD2 covers 7 bases. The germline gives CDR1 SQVTM, CDR2 ANQGSEA. The CDR3 has 14 residues. Unmatched junction bases numbered 13, after V lost 6 bases and J lost 8 bases. The CDR3 DNA reads TGCAGCGTCAGGGAGGGAGGGCCCTTGGATGAGCAGTTCTTC. It codes for CSVREGGPLDEQFF.

Points on this clone: Within the sample, other DNA sequences also encode this same CDR3. V gene TRBV5-6 combines with J gene TRBJ2-3; tentative D call: TRBD2 (7 bases). CDR1 SGHDT and CDR2 YYEEEE come from the germline V gene. V lost 3 bases, J lost 6 bases, and 11 bases lay in between. CDR3 length: 13 amino acids. DNA of the CDR3: TGTGCCAGCAGCTCGGCGGGGGCGGATACGCAGTATTTT. It specifies CASSSAGADTQYF.

The chain employs TRBV10-1 and TRBJ2-2, with D unclear. CDR1 and CDR2 (germline): WNHNN, SYGVQD (reference sequence). CDR3 length: 13 amino acids. Trimming took 3 bases from V and 6 from J, leaving 8 bases between them. The CDR3 here is CASSDIGSGELFF. DNA for the CDR3: TGCGCCAGCAGTGATATCGGGTCCGGGGAGCTGTTTTTT.

V is TRBV6-5 and J is TRBJ2-3; 7 nucleotides align to TRBD2. CDR1 and CDR2 from the germline V gene are MNHEY and SVGAGI. This CDR3 spans 13 amino acids. J lost 2 bases, V lost 5 bases, and 1 base had no gene match. This chain's CDR3 is CASSRLATDTQYF. The DNA for the CDR3 is TGTGCCAGCAGTAGACTAGCCACAGATACGCAGTATTTT.

The rearrangement uses TRBV15 and TRBJ1-3; 8 nucleotides line up with TRBD1. The CDR3 is 15 amino acids. The V and J ends lost 5 bases and 6 bases, in that order; junction bases with no gene match: 9. Germline V gene lookup returns CDR1 LNHNV and CDR2 YYDKDF (reference sequence). The CDR3: CATSARTGGINTIYF. The CDR3 nucleotides are TGTGCCACCAGCGCCCGAACAGGGGGTATAAACACCATATATTTT.

The J gene is TRBJ2-7, the V gene TRBV11-2; a weak D match, TRBD2 (7 bases). This CDR3 comprises 15 residues. V was pared by 3 bases and J by 4 bases, with 16 bases between. The germline CDR1 and CDR2 sequences are SGHAT and FQNNGV. The CDR3 region is CASSFLGGLLYEQYF. In nucleotides, the CDR3 is TGTGCCAGCAGCTTCCTCGGGGGGCTACTGTACGAGCAGTACTTC. The full variable domain, completed using reference TRBV11-2 and TRBJ2-7, is EAGVAQSPRYKIIEKRQSVAFWCNPISGHATLYWYQQILGQGPKLLIQFQNNGVVDDSQLPKDRFSAERLKGVDSTLKIQPAKLEDSAVYLCASSFLGGLLYEQYFGPGTRLTVT.

This clone was picked up one time. This sequence joins TRBV19 and TRBJ1-6; possible D gene TRBD1, 6 bases. Trimming removed 9 bases from V and 0 bases from J, with 12 bases in between. The CDR3 runs 15 residues. Germline V CDR1 and CDR2: LNHDA, SQIVND (reference sequence). CDR3 DNA: TGTGCCAGCAGTCGGGACAACTCCTATAATTCACCCCTCCACTTT. Amino acids: CASSRDNSYNSPLHF.

This chain joins TRBV7-9 and TRBJ2-7; 9 bases fit TRBD1. Germline V gene data show CDR1 as SEHNR and CDR2 as FQNEAQ (reference sequence). With 5 bases clipped from V and 5 bases from J, the junction kept 4 bases outside the gene matches. The CDR3 is made up of 13 amino acids. CDR3 protein: CASSGGDRDEQYF. CDR3 DNA: TGTGCCAGCAGCGGGGGGGACAGGGACGAGCAGTACTTC. The full variable domain, completed using reference TRBV7-9 and TRBJ2-7, is DTGVSQNPRHKITKRGQNVTFRCDPISEHNRLYWYRQTLGQGPEFLTYFQNEAQLEKSRLLSDRFSAERPKGSFSTLEIQRTEQGDSAMYLCASSGGDRDEQYFGPGTRLTVT.

V gene TRBV13 combines with J gene TRBJ1-2; 10 bases fit TRBD1. This CDR3 has 13 residues. Germline V gives CDR1 PRHDT, CDR2 FYEKMQ (reference sequence). V shed 5 bases and J 5 bases; nucleotides not matched to a gene: 2. CDR3 nucleotide sequence: TGTGCCAGCAGCATGGGACAGGGGTATGGCTACACCTTC. Amino acid sequence: CASSMGQGYGYTF.

The chain uses TRBV29-1 and TRBJ2-2, with TRBD2 as a possible D gene (6 bases). CDR1 SQVTM and CDR2 ANQGSEA come from the germline V gene. V was cut by 0 bases and J by 7 bases, with 12 bases left in between. There are 14 residues in the CDR3. CDR3 loop: CSVEDRGIGGELFF. The DNA for the CDR3 is TGCAGCGTTGAAGATCGGGGGATTGGCGGGGAGCTGTTTTTT.

Written as DNA, the CDR3 is TGCAGCGTTGAACTAGAGTCAGGGAGTTCCTACGAGCAGTACTTC. It is translated as CSVELESGSSYEQYF. V is TRBV29-1 and J is TRBJ2-7, with D tentatively TRBD1 or TRBD2 (5 bases each). This CDR3 comprises 15 residues. Trimming left V 2 bases short and J 1 base short, with 15 bases between. Germline CDR1 reads SQVTM; CDR2 reads ANQGSEA.

The rearrangement joins TRBV11-2 to TRBJ2-7; 14 bases map to TRBD2. CDR1 SGHAT and CDR2 FQNNGV come from the germline V gene. The V and J ends lost 1 base and 3 bases, in that order; junction bases with no gene match: 5. CDR3 size: 17 residues. In DNA, the CDR3 is TGTGCCAGCAGCTTAGGGGGACTAGCGGGAGAAAACTACGAGCAGTACTTC. Translation gives CASSLGGLAGENYEQYF.